These 3 T cell receptor beta chains were sequenced from one sample in a study of T cell repertoires in cytomegalovirus infection. For these receptors, no antigen is known. TCRdb re-called the reads through MiXCR, storing one row per CDR3 protein. The data hold roughly 730,000 distinct CDR3 sequences, with roughly a third observed a single time. The sample here was cultured PBMCs, taken from culture after CMV antigen stimulation. Every receptor here comes from a human donor in good health (CMV status not recorded). Some clones in this sample may be carry-over from other donors' samples.

The rearrangement links TRBV6-1 to TRBJ2-7, with 8 bases matching TRBD1. The length of the CDR3 is 15 residues. Germline CDR1 reads MNHNS; CDR2 reads SASEGT. V dropped 2 bases and J dropped 0; count of bases not matched to a gene: 3. The CDR3 DNA reads as TGTGCCAGCAGTGAACGGACAGGGTTCTCCTACGAGCAGTACTTC. Protein sequence: CASSERTGFSYEQYF.

The chain uses TRBV7-6 and TRBJ2-2; D is undetermined. The V and J ends lost 1 base and 4 bases respectively, with 7 bases between them. CDR1 and CDR2 from the germline V gene are SGHVS and FNYEAQ. This CDR3 spans 14 amino acids. Here the CDR3 reads CASSLVGPTGELFF. The CDR3 coding sequence is TGTGCCAGCAGCTTAGTGGGCCCCACCGGGGAGCTGTTTTTT.

This clonotype was detected only a few times. The chain combines TRBV12-3 or TRBV12-4 with TRBJ1-2, with D perhaps TRBD1 (5 bases). The V end lost 5 bases, the J end lost 3 bases, and 16 bases lay between the germline ends. This CDR3 has 15 residues. The CDR3 reads CASSPRARADYGYTF. The CDR3 bases are TGTGCCAGCAGTCCTCGGGCCAGGGCGGACTATGGCTACACCTTC.